This T cell receptor beta chain appears in the sequencing data of a study of human T cells and chemical hapten exposure. Trimming removed 5 bases from V and 7 bases from J, with 15 bases in between. CDR3 length: 14 residues. Per the germline V gene, CDR1 is MNHEY and CDR2 is SVGAGI. This clonotype was detected ten times or more. MiXCR, applied by TCRdb to the RACE reads, yields one record per CDR3 protein. Here the sample spans some 51,000 distinct CDR3 sequences, about 9% being singletons. Time point meaning: pre-sensitization, week 0. The treatment here: therapeutic diphenylcyclopropenone sensitization with weekly scalp DPC. Before extraction, the whole blood was not fractionated, and total RNA was taken from it.

The clonotype originates from a woman in her 40s with alopecia areata. Some clones in this sample may be carry-over from other donors' samples. Material: whole blood, obtained in connection with sensitization to the hapten diphenylcyclopropenone (DPC). V and J are TRBV6-5 and TRBJ1-5, with D unresolved. CDR3 DNA sequence: TGTGCCAGCAGTCCAAAGAGTGGCTGGCAGCCCCAGCATTTT. It specifies CASSPKSGWQPQHF.